The clone carrying this T cell receptor beta chain was observed a few times. Its antigen is unidentified. Losses at the gene ends were 5 bases for V and 6 bases for J; bases not matched to a gene: 1. This CDR3 region has 13 residues. CDR1 and CDR2 (germline): ENHRY, SYGVKD. The data were taken from a study of response to subunit inactivated influenza vaccine. Study results and caveats: There was a suggestion from the authors that each seasonal influenza vaccination recruits few new T cells.

TCRdb recomputed calls from the RT-PCR reads with MiXCR, one row per CDR3 protein. The data show around 650,000 distinct CDR3 sequences, roughly 14% seen once. The rearrangement joins TRBV10-3 to TRBJ2-3, with 11 bases aligning to TRBD2. The input for sequencing was PBMCs from blood, taken about 13 days after vaccination. The receptor comes from a man aged 50 or older who received an inactivated influenza vaccine. Written as DNA, the CDR3 is TGTGCCATCAGTAGACTAGCGGGGGATACGCAGTATTTT. It specifies CAISRLAGDTQYF.